Below, 3 T cell receptor beta chains from the same sample are listed, as sequenced in a study of T-cell reconstitution after alpha-beta-depleted transplantation in children listed by TCRdb under 2016. Libraries were prepared through PCR. Sequencing used an Illumina HiSeq 2500. Molecular barcoding was employed in the preparation of TCR libraries, with unique molecular identifiers being used to normalize TCRbeta repertoire quantification. The public reads were quality trimmed at Q25 with fastp and then assembled into clones with MiXCR by TCRdb, keeping productive beta chains. Each CDR3 protein appears once, grouped with its most common genes and DNA. This sample gives about 640,000 distinct CDR3 sequences in total; 16% of them show up just once. The ten largest clones add up to over 0.95% of the sample. Sample: PBMCs from the stem cell graft donor, taken from the stem cell graft. The receptors originated from a human donor who donated a stem cell graft to a child with acute myeloid leukemia.

This clonotype showed up just a few times. The chain recombines TRBV5-1 with TRBJ2-2; 7 bases are shared with TRBD1. This CDR3 has 16 residues. The germline V gene has CDR1 SGHRS and CDR2 YFSETQ. The V segment lost 5 bases and the J segment 3 bases; nucleotides outside the gene matches: 10. CDR3 loop: CASSSLQGMDTGELFF. The CDR3 coding sequence is TGCGCCAGCAGTTCTCTACAGGGGATGGACACCGGGGAGCTGTTTTTT.

This clonotype has ten or more counts. The gene calls are TRBV7-9 and TRBJ2-1; D may be TRBD2 (5 bases). The length of the CDR3 is 16 residues. Germline CDR1 is SEHNR and CDR2 is FQNEAQ (reference sequence). The V end lost 1 base, the J end lost 6 bases, and 16 bases lay between the germline ends. The DNA for the CDR3 is TGTGCCAGCAGCTTAGTCATGGCAAGAGGACTCAATGAGCAGTTCTTC. It is translated as CASSLVMARGLNEQFF.

A word on this clonotype: A much larger clone lies a single base off, so this may be a read error. The chain links TRBV20-1 to TRBJ1-4; no reliable D call. CDR3 length: 14 amino acids. V lost 1 base to trimming and J lost 9 bases, with 15 bases between them. Germline CDR1 and CDR2: DFQATT and SNEGSKA (reference sequence). CDR3 in amino acids: CSARGSAMEKKLFF. The DNA of the CDR3 is TGCAGTGCTAGAGGTTCCGCGATGGAGAAAAAACTGTTTTTT.